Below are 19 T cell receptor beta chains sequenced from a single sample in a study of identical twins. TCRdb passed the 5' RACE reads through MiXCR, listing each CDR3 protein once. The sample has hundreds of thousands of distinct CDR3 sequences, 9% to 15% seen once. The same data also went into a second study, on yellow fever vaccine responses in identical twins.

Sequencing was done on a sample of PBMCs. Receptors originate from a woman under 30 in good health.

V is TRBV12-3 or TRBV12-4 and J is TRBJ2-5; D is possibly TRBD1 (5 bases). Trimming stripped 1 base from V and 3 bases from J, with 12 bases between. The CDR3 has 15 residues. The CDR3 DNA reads TGTGCCAGCAGTTTAGGGCCCCAGGGTAAAGAGACCCAGTACTTC. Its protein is CASSLGPQGKETQYF.

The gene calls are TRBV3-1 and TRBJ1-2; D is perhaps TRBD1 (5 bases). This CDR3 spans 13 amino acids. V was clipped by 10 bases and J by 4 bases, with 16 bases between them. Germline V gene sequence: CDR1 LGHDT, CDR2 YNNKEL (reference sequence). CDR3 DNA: TGTGCCACCCGGAATGAGGGGAGCTATGGCTACACCTTC. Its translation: CATRNEGSYGYTF.

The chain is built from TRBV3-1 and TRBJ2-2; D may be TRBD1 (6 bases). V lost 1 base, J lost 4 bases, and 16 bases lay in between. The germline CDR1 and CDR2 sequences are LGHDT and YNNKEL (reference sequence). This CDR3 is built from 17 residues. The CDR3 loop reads CASSQGGQIPRTGELFF. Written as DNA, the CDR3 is TGTGCCAGCAGCCAAGGGGGGCAGATCCCGCGCACCGGGGAGCTGTTTTTT.

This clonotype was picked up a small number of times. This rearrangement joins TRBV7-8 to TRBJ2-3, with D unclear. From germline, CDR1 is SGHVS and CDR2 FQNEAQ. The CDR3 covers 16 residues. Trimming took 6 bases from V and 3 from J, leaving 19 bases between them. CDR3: CASSKGTDPGTDTQYF. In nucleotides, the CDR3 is TGTGCCAGCAGTAAGGGCACGGACCCCGGAACAGATACGCAGTATTTT.

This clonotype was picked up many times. Written as DNA, the CDR3 is TGCGCCAGCAGAAGAGGGACTAGCGAGACCTACGAGCAGTACTTC. Its protein is CASRRGTSETYEQYF. This chain links TRBV5-1 with TRBJ2-7; 10 nucleotides agree with TRBD2. The V gene end was trimmed by 5 bases and the J gene end by 2 bases; junction bases not matched to a gene: 7. In germline, CDR1 is SGHRS, CDR2 YFSETQ. CDR3 size: 15 residues.

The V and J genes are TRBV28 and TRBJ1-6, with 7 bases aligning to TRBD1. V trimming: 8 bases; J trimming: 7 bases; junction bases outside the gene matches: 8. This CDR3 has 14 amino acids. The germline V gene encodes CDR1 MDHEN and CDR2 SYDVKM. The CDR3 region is CASGYGTVNSPLHF. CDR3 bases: TGTGCCAGCGGCTACGGGACAGTCAATTCACCCCTCCACTTT.

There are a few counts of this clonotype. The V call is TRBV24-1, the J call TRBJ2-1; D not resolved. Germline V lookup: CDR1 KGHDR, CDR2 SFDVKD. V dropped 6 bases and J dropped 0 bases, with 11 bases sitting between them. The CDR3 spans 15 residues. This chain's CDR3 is CATSPSRSSYNEQFF. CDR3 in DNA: TGTGCCACCAGTCCGAGCAGGAGCTCCTACAATGAGCAGTTCTTC.

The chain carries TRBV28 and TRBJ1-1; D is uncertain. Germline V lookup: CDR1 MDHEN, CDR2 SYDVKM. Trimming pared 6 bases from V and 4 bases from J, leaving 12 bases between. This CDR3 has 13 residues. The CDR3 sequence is CASSREWATEAFF. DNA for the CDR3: TGTGCCAGCAGCCGCGAATGGGCCACTGAAGCTTTCTTT.

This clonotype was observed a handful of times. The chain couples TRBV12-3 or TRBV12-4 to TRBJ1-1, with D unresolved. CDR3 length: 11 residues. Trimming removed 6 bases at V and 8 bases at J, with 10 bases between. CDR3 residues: CASRMGREAFF. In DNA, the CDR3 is TGTGCCAGCAGGATGGGTCGGGAAGCTTTCTTT.

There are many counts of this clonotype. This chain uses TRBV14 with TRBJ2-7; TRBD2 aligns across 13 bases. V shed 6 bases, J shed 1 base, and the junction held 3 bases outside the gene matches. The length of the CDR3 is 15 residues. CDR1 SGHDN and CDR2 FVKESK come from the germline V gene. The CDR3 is CASSPTSGRSYEQYF. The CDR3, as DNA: TGTGCCAGCAGTCCGACTAGCGGGAGGTCCTACGAGCAGTACTTC.

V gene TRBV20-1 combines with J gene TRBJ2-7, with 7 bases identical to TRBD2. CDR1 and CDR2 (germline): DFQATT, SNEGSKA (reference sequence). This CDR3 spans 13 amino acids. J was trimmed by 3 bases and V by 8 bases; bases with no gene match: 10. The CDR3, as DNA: TGCAGTTCCAGACCCGGGGGGATCTACGAGCAGTACTTC. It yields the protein CSSRPGGIYEQYF.

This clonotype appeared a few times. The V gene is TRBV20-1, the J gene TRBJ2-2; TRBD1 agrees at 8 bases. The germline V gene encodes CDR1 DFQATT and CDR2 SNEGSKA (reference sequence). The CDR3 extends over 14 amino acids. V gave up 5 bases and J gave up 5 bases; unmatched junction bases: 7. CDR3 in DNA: TGCAGTGCTGGGGACAGGCTAAGGACCGGGGAGCTGTTTTTT. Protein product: CSAGDRLRTGELFF.

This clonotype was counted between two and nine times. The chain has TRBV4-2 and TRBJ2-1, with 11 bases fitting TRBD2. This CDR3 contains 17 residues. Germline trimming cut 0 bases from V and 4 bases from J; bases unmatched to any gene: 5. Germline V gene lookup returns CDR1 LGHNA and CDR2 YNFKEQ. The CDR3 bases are TGTGCCAGCAGCCAAGACCGCCGACTAGCGGGATACAATGAGCAGTTCTTC. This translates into CASSQDRRLAGYNEQFF.

The CDR3 spells CASSSRGTAEQFF. CDR3 sequence (DNA): TGTGCCAGCAGCTCCCGTGGGACAGCGGAGCAGTTCTTC. The V call is TRBV7-9, the J call TRBJ2-1, with 7 bases identical to TRBD1. V lost 4 bases, J lost 10 bases, and 7 bases stayed unmatched. CDR1 is SEHNR and CDR2 is FQNEAQ in the germline V gene (reference sequence). The CDR3 loop spans 13 amino acids.

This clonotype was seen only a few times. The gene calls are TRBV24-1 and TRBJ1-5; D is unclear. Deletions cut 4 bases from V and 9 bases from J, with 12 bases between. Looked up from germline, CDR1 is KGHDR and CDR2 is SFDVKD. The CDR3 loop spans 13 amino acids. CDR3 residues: CATSDGKEWPQHF. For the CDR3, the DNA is TGTGCCACCAGTGACGGCAAGGAATGGCCCCAGCATTTT.

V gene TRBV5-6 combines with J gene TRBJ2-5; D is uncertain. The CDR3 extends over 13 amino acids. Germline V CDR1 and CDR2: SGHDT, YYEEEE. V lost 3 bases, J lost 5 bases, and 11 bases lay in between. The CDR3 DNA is TGTGCCAGCAGCTCGGCCGCCAGGGAGACCCAGTACTTC. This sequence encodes CASSSAARETQYF.

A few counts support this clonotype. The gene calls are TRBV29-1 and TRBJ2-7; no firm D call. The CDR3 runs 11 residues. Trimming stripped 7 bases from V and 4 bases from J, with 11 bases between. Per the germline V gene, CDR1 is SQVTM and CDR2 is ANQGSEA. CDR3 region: CSAFDGYEQYF. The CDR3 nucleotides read TGCAGCGCCTTTGACGGATACGAGCAGTACTTC.

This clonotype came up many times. Here the CDR3 DNA reads TGTGCCAGCAGTCAGACTAGCGGGAGGGCAAACACCGGGGAGCTGTTTTTT. Translating it yields CASSQTSGRANTGELFF. The chain recombines TRBV7-8 with TRBJ2-2; 14 nucleotides agree with TRBD2. Trimming at V came to 6 bases and at J to 2 bases, leaving 5 bases not matched to a gene. CDR3 length: 17 amino acids. Germline assignment: CDR1 SGHVS and CDR2 FQNEAQ.

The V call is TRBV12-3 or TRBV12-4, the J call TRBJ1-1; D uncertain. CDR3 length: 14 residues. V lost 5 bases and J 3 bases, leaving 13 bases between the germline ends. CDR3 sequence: CASSTGLPHTEAFF. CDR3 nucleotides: TGTGCCAGCAGTACCGGGTTACCCCACACTGAAGCTTTCTTT.